These 19 T cell receptor beta chains share one sample of origin, sequenced in a study of CD8+ T cells in alopecia areata. Reverse transcribed after extraction, RNA yielded cDNA as the sequencing template. The assay was immunoSEQ multiplex PCR, and TCRdb's table has in-frame clones only and misses some. The sample records some 170,000 clones, 50% to 75% being singletons. This sample's treatment: oral pan-JAK inhibitor, 5-10 mg twice daily. This material consisted of CD4+ T cells sorted from blood, taken between weeks 55 and 65, from a patient treated with tofacitinib. These receptors originate from a human donor with alopecia areata.

The CDR3 loop reads CASSPHRAGEQYF. The CDR3 DNA sequence: TGTGCCAGCAGCCCCCACAGGGCTGGGGAGCAGTACTTC. The chain carries TRBV4-2 and TRBJ2-7; D might be TRBD1 (6 bases). CDR3 length equals 13 residues. Germline-derived CDR1 and CDR2 are LGHNA and YNFKEQ. V was cut by 4 bases and J by 7 bases, with 14 bases left in between.

The J gene is TRBJ1-6, the V gene TRBV6-1, with TRBD1 identical over 8 bases. J lost 3 bases, V lost 4 bases, and 8 bases had no gene match. This CDR3 region has 17 residues. The germline V gene has CDR1 MNHNS and CDR2 SASEGT. Written as DNA, the CDR3 is TGTGCCAGCAGTGCCCGGCGAGGACAGGGCTATAATTCACCCCTCCACTTT. It translates to CASSARRGQGYNSPLHF.

The J gene is TRBJ2-2, the V gene TRBV30; D is ambiguous. The CDR3 has 11 residues. From germline, CDR1 is GTSNPN and CDR2 SVGIG (reference sequence). Trimming took off 2 bases at V and 11 bases at J, with 9 bases between the two ends. CDR3 sequence reads: CAWSNVAELFF. As DNA, the CDR3 is TGTGCCTGGAGTAACGTCGCAGAGCTGTTTTTT.

This chain connects TRBV29-1 to TRBJ1-4, with a possible D match to TRBD1 (5 bases). CDR3 length: 13 residues. Germline V lookup: CDR1 SQVTM, CDR2 ANQGSEA. The germline V and J ends were trimmed by 7 bases and 8 bases, with 17 bases remaining between them. In DNA, the CDR3 is TGCAGCGCGGGCAGGGAAGGAAAAGAAAAACTGTTTTTT. It codes for CSAGREGKEKLFF.

The chain combines TRBV7-2 with TRBJ2-3; D is unresolved. Germline loops: CDR1 SGHTA, CDR2 FQGNSA. The CDR3 length is 14 residues. V was clipped by 6 bases and J by 5 bases, with 15 bases between them. The CDR3 sequence: CASRPTYVRDTQYF. The CDR3 nucleotides are TGTGCCAGCAGACCGACTTACGTAAGAGATACGCAGTATTTT.

The V and J genes are TRBV7-9 and TRBJ1-6; TRBD1 might be the D (5 bases). Germline V CDR1 and CDR2: SEHNR, FQNEAQ (reference sequence). Trimming pared 3 bases from V and 7 bases from J, leaving 13 bases between. This CDR3 spans 15 amino acids. The CDR3, as DNA: TGTGCCAGCAGCTTCACGACAGATGAGAATTCACCCCTCCACTTT. Its translation is CASSFTTDENSPLHF.

This clone occurred a few times. V usage is TRBV9 and J usage is TRBJ2-2; D is uncertain. Trimming pared 3 bases from V and 6 bases from J, leaving 12 bases between. This CDR3 is built from 14 residues. CDR1 SGDLS and CDR2 YYNGEE come from the germline V gene. The CDR3 nucleotides are TGTGCCAGCAGCGAGGGCCTAGGTTCCGGGGAGCTGTTTTTT. The encoded protein is CASSEGLGSGELFF.

The chain uses TRBV30 and TRBJ2-5, with D tentatively TRBD1 or TRBD2 (5 bases each). Looked up from germline, CDR1 is GTSNPN and CDR2 is SVGIG (reference sequence). The CDR3 has 12 amino acids. Trimming removed 5 bases from V and 7 bases from J, with 14 bases in between. The CDR3 loop reads CAWGAVEGTQYF. The DNA for the CDR3 is TGTGCCTGGGGGGCCGTTGAGGGGACCCAGTACTTC.

V usage is TRBV5-6 and J usage is TRBJ1-2; D ambiguous. The germline V gene encodes CDR1 SGHDT and CDR2 YYEEEE. The CDR3 spans 14 residues. V dropped 2 bases and J dropped 6 bases, with 14 bases sitting between them. CDR3 nucleotide sequence: TGTGCCAGCAGCTTCCGGGTTCTGGTGCATGGCTACACCTTC. It encodes CASSFRVLVHGYTF.

This chain links TRBV2 with TRBJ1-4; a possible D gene is TRBD1 (6 bases). CDR3 size: 15 residues. V lost 5 bases to trimming and J lost 0 bases, with 10 bases between them. The germline gives CDR1 SNHLY, CDR2 FYNNEI. This CDR3 is CASSPTGTTNEKLFF. The CDR3 DNA reads as TGTGCCAGCAGTCCTACAGGGACAACTAATGAAAAACTGTTTTTT.

This CDR3 is CASNLKGSGGGNEQFF. DNA of the CDR3: TGCGCCAGCAATCTTAAGGGGTCTGGCGGGGGCAATGAGCAGTTCTTC. V is TRBV5-1 and J is TRBJ2-1; TRBD2 matches at 7 bases. Germline V gives CDR1 SGHRS, CDR2 YFSETQ. The V segment lost 6 bases and the J segment 6 bases; nucleotides outside the gene matches: 15. The CDR3 length is 16 residues.

The chain has TRBV2 and TRBJ2-7; 7 positions agree with TRBD1. The V segment lost 5 bases and the J segment 3 bases; nucleotides outside the gene matches: 7. CDR1 is SNHLY and CDR2 is FYNNEI in the germline V gene. This CDR3 has 14 amino acids. The CDR3 coding sequence is TGTGCCAGCAGTAGACAGGGATCGTTCTACGAGCAGTACTTC. This codes for CASSRQGSFYEQYF. Complete variable domain (other parts from reference TRBV2 and TRBJ2-7): EPEVTQTPSHQVTQMGQEVILRCVPISNHLYFYWYRQILGQKVEFLVSFYNNEISEKSEIFDDQFSVERPDGSNFTLKIRSTKLEDSAMYFCASSRQGSFYEQYFGPGTRLTVT.

The chain carries TRBV29-1 and TRBJ2-7; 7 bases agree with TRBD1. The CDR3 contains 14 residues. After removal of 4 bases from V and 1 base from J, the junction contained 7 bases not matched to a gene. Germline V CDR1 and CDR2: SQVTM, ANQGSEA. CDR3 DNA sequence: TGCAGCGTTGGTGACAGGGCCAGGTCCTACGAGCAGTACTTC. This gives the protein CSVGDRARSYEQYF.

There are a few counts of this clone. J is TRBJ2-1 and V is TRBV4-2; D perhaps matches TRBD2 (6 bases). CDR3 size: 16 residues. With 1 base removed from V and 1 base from J, the gap between germline ends came to 11 bases. Germline-derived CDR1 and CDR2 are LGHNA and YNFKEQ. As DNA, the CDR3 is TGTGCCAGCAGCCAAGGCGGGGCGGGTTCCTACAATGAGCAGTTCTTC. This gives the protein CASSQGGAGSYNEQFF.

J is TRBJ1-1 and V is TRBV30, with TRBD1 matching 7 bases. J was trimmed by 2 bases and V by 8 bases; bases with no gene match: 11. CDR3 length: 14 residues. CDR1 is GTSNPN, CDR2 SVGIG, per germline (reference sequence). CDR3 sequence: CAHQGRGINTEAFF. CDR3 nucleotides: TGTGCCCACCAGGGCAGGGGGATAAACACTGAAGCTTTCTTT.

Only one count was recorded for this clone. The chain links TRBV5-1 to TRBJ1-4; 8 nucleotides match TRBD1. CDR1 and CDR2 (germline): SGHRS, YFSETQ. The ends lost 0 bases at V and 6 bases at J; junction bases unmatched: 10. The CDR3 spans 17 residues. CDR3 sequence: CASSLARQGRSDEKLFF. CDR3 DNA sequence: TGCGCCAGCAGCTTGGCCAGACAGGGGCGCTCGGATGAAAAACTGTTTTTT.

The chain links TRBV7-8 to TRBJ2-5; D might be TRBD1 (5 bases). CDR3 length: 11 amino acids. Germline CDR1 SGHVS, CDR2 FQNEAQ. Trimming removed 6 bases from V and 5 bases from J, with 7 bases in between. Here the CDR3 DNA reads TGTGCCAGCAGTCAGGGCGAGACCCAGTACTTC. It specifies CASSQGETQYF.

The chain is built from TRBV11-3 and TRBJ2-2; 7 bases are shared with TRBD1. V dropped 5 bases and J dropped 9; count of bases not matched to a gene: 12. Germline V gene sequence: CDR1 SGHNT, CDR2 YENEEA. CDR3 length equals 15 residues. CDR3 nucleotide sequence: TGTGCCAGCAGCCCGAAAGAGCGACAGGGTTGGGAGCTGTTTTTT. Protein product: CASSPKERQGWELFF.

The chain carries TRBV5-6 and TRBJ1-1; D is uncertain. Germline loops: CDR1 SGHDT, CDR2 YYEEEE. The CDR3 runs to 16 residues. Trimming pared 1 base from V and 2 bases from J, leaving 15 bases between. The CDR3 loop is CASSLLVGTRNTEAFF. The CDR3 DNA is TGTGCCAGCAGCTTGTTGGTGGGAACCAGAAACACTGAAGCTTTCTTT.